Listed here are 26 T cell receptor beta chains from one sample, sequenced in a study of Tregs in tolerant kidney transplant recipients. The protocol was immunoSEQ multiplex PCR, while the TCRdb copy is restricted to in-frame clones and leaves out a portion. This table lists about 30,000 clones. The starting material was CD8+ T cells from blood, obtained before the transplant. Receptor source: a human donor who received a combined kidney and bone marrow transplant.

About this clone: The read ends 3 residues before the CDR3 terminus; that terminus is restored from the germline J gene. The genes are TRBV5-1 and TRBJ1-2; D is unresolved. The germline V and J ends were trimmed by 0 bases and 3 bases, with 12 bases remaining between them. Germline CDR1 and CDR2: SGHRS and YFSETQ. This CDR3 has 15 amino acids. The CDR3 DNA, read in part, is TGCGCCAGCAGCTTGGACTTTAGCCCCTACTATGGC. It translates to CASSLDFSPYYG. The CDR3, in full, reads CASSLDFSPYYGYTF.

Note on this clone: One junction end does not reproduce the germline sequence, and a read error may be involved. This chain's CDR3 is CASSSSTEDYEQYF. The CDR3 DNA, read in part, is TGTGCTAGCAGCTCTAGTACTGAGGACTACGAG. The chain has TRBV7-7 and TRBJ2-7; D is unclear. The CDR3 is cut off 3 residues early in the read; its end comes from the germline J gene. Per the germline V gene, CDR1 is SSHAT and CDR2 is FNYEAQ (reference sequence). This CDR3 region has 14 residues.

CDR3 amino acids: CASSSLAGGSYNEQFF. The DNA read from the CDR3 is TGTGCCAGCAGCTCCCTAGCGGGAGGCTCCTACAATGAG. V gene TRBV7-3 combines with J gene TRBJ2-1; 11 bases line up with TRBD2. The read stops 3 residues short of the end of the CDR3; the missing end is completed from the germline J gene. The V segment lost 4 bases and the J segment 0 bases; nucleotides outside the gene matches: 2. CDR3 length equals 16 residues. Germline V gene lookup returns CDR1 SGHTA and CDR2 FQGTGA.

Here the CDR3 reads CASYVTGLTDTQYF. The covered CDR3 bases are TGTGCCAGTTACGTAACAGGGCTCACAGATACG. The rearrangement uses TRBV7-9 and TRBJ2-3; TRBD1 might be the D (6 bases). The CDR3 end falls 3 residues outside the read, so it is completed with the germline J gene. The CDR3 covers 14 residues. Deletions cut 9 bases from V and 2 bases from J, with 15 bases between. Looked up from germline, CDR1 is SEHNR and CDR2 is FQNEAQ (reference sequence).

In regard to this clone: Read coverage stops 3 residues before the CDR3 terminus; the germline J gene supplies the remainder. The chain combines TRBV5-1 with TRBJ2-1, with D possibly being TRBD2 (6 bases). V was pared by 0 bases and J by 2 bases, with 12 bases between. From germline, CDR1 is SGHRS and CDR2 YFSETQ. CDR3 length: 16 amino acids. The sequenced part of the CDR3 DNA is TGCGCCAGCAGCTTGGAGAGAGTAGCGGCCTACAATGAG. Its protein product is CASSLERVAAYNE. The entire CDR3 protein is CASSLERVAAYNEQFF. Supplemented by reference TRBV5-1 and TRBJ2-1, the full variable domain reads KAGVTQTPRYLIKTRGQQVTLSCSPISGHRSVSWYQQTPGQGLQFLFEYFSETQRNKGNFPGRFSGRQFSNSRSEMNVSTLELGDSALYLCASSLERVAAYNEQFFGPGTRLTVL.

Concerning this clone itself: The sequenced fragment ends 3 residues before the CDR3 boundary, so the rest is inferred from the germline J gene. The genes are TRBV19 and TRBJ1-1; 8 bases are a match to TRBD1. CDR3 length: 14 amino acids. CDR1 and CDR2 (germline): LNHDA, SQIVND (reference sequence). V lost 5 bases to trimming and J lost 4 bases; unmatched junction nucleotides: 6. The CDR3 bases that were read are TGTGCCAGTAGTTTTGGACAGGGAGGCACTGAA. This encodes CASSFGQGGTE. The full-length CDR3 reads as CASSFGQGGTEAFF.

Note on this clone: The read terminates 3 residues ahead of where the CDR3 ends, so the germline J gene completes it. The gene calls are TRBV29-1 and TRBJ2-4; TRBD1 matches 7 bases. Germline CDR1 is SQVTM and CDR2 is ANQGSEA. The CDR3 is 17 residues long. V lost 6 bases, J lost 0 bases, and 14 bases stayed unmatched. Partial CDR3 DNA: TGCAGCGTGTCCGGGACAGCCCAGACCTTAGCCAAAAACATT. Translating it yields CSVSGTAQTLAKNI. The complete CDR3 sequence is CSVSGTAQTLAKNIQYF.

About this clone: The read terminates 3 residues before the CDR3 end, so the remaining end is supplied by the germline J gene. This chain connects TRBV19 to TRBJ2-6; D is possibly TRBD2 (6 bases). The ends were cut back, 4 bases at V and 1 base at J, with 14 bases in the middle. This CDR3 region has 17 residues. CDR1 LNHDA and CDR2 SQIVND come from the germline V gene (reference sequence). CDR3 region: CASSTRGTDSGANVLTF. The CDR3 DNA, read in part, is TGTGCCAGTAGTACGCGCGGGACTGATTCTGGGGCCAACGTC.

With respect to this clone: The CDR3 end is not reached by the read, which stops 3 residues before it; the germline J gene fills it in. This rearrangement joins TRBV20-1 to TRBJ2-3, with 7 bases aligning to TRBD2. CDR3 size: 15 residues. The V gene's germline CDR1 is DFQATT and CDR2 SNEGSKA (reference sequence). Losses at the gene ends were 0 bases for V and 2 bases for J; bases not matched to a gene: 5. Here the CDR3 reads CSARDWRENTDTQYF. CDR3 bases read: TGCAGTGCTAGAGATTGGCGGGAGAACACAGATACG.

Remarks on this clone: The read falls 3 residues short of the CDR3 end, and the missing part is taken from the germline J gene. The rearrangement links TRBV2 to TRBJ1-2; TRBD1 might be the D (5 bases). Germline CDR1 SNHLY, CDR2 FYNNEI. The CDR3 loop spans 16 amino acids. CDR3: CASSFIRGVDVRGYTF. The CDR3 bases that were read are TGTGCCAGCAGTTTCATAAGAGGGGTGGATGTTCGCGGC.

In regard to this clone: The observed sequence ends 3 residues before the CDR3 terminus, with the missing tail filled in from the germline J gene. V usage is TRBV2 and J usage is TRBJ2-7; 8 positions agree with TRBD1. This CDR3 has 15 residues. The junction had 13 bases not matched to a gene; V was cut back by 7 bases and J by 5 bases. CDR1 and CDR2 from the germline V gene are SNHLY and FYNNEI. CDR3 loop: CASIEVQGAWDEQYF. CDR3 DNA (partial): TGTGCCAGCATCGAGGTTCAGGGGGCGTGGGACGAG. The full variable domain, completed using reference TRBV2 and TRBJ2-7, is EPEVTQTPSHQVTQMGQEVILRCVPISNHLYFYWYRQILGQKVEFLVSFYNNEISEKSEIFDDQFSVERPDGSNFTLKIRSTKLEDSAMYFCASIEVQGAWDEQYFGPGTRLTVT.

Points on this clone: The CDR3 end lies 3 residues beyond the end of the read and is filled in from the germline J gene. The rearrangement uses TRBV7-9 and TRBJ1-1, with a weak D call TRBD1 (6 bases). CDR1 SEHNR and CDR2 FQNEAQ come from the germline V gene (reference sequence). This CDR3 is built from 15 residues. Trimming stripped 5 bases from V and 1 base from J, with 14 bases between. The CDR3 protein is CASSNRDTRNTEAFF. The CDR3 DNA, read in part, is TGTGCCAGCAGCAACCGGGACACTCGGAACACTGAA.

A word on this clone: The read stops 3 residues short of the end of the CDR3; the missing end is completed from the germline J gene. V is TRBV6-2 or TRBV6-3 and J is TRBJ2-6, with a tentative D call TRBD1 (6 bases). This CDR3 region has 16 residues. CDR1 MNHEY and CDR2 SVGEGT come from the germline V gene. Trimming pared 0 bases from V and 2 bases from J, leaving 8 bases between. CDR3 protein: CASSYSTGTGANVLTF. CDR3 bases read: TGTGCCAGCAGTTACTCGACAGGAACTGGGGCCAACGTC.

CDR3 protein: CAREGQITEAFF. Incomplete CDR3 DNA: TGTGCCAGGGAGGGACAGATCACTGAA. The chain has TRBV2 and TRBJ1-1, with 7 positions matching TRBD1. Read sequence stops 3 residues before the CDR3 end, and the germline J gene provides the missing end. In germline, CDR1 is SNHLY, CDR2 FYNNEI. The V and J ends lost 9 bases and 4 bases, in that order; junction bases with no gene match: 5. The CDR3 has 12 amino acids.

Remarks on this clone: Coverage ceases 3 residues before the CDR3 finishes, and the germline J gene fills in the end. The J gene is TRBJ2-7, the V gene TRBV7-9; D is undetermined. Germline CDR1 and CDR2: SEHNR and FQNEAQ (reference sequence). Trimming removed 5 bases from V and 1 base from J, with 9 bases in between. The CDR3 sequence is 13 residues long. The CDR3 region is CASSPGASYEQYF. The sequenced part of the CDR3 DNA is TGTGCCAGCAGCCCGGGTGCATCCTACGAG.

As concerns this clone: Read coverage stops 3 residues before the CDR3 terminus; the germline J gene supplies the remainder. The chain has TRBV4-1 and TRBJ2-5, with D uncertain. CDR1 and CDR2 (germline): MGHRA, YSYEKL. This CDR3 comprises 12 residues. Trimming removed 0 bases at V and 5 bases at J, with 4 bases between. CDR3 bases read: TGCGCCAGCAGCCAAGATCAGGAGACC. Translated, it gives CASSQDQET. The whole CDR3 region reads CASSQDQETQYF.

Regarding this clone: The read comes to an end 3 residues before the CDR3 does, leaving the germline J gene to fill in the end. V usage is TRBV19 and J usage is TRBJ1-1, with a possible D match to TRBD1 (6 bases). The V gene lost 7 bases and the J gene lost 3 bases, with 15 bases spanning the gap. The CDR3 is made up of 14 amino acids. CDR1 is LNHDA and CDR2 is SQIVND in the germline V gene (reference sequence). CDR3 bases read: TGTGCCAGTAATGTTGGACAGTCCTACACTGAA. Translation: CASNVGQSYTE. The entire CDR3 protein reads CASNVGQSYTEAFF.

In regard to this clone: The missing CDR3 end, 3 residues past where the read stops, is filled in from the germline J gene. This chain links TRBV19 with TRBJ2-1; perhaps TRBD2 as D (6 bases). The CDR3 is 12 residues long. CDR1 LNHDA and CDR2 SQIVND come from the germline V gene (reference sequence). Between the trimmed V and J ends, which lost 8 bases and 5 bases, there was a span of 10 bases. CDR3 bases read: TGTGCCAGTTCGGGACTTAACAATGAG. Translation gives CASSGLNNE. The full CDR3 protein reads CASSGLNNEQFF. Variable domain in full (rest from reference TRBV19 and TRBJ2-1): DGGITQSPKYLFRKEGQNVTLSCEQNLNHDAMYWYRQDPGQGLRLIYYSQIVNDFQKGDIAEGYSVSREKKESFPLTVTSAQKNPTAFYLCASSGLNNEQFFGPGTRLTVL.

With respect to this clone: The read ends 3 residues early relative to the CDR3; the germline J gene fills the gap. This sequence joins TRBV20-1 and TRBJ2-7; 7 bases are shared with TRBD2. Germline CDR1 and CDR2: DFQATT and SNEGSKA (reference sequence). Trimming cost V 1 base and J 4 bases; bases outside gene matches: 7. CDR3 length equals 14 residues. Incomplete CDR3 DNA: TGCAGTGCTAGAGTTTTGCGGGAGACATACGAG. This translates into CSARVLRETYE. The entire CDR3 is CSARVLRETYEQYF.

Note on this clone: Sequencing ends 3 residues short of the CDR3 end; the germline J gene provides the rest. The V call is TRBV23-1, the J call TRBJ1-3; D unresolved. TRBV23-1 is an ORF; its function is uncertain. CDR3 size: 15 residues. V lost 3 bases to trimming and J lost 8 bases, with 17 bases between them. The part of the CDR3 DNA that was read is TGCGCCAGCAGTCATCGAGATCAGGAGGAGGACACC. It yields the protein CASSHRDQEEDT. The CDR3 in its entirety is CASSHRDQEEDTIYF.

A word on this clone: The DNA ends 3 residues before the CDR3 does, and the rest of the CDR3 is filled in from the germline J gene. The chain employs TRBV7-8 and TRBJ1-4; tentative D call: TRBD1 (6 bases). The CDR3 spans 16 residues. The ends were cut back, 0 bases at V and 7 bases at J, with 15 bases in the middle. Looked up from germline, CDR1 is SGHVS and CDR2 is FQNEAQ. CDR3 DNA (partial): TGTGCCAGCAGCTTAGCCCGGGGGGCCTGGGGTGAAAAA. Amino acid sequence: CASSLARGAWGEK. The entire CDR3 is CASSLARGAWGEKLFF.

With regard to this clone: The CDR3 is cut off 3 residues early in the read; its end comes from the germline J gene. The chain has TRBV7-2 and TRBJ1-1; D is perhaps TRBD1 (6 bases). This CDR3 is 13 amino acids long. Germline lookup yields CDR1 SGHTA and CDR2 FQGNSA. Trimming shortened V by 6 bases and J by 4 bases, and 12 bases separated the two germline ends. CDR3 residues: CASRLGAFTEAFF. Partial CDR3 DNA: TGTGCCAGCAGGTTGGGGGCGTTCACTGAA.

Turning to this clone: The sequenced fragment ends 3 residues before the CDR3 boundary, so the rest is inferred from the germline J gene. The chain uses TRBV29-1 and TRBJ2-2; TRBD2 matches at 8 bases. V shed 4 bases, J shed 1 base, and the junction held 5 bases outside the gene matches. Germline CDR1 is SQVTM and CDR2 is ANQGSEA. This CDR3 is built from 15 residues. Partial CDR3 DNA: TGCAGCGTTGTAAGCGGGAGCCGGAACACCGGGGAG. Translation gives CSVVSGSRNTGE. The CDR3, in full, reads CSVVSGSRNTGELFF.

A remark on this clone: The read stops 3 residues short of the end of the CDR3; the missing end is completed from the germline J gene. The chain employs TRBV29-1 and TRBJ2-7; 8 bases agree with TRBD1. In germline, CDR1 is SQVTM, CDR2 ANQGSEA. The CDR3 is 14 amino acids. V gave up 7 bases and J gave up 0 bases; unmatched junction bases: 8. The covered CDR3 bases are TGCAGCGCAAAGGGACAGGCGAGCTCCTACGAG. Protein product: CSAKGQASSYE. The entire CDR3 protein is CSAKGQASSYEQYF.

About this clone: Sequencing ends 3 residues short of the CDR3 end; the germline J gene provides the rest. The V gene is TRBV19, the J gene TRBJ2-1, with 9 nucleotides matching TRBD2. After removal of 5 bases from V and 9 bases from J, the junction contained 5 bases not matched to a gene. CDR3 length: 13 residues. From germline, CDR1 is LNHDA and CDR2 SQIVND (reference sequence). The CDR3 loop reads CASSPGTSTEQFF. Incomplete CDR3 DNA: TGTGCCAGTAGTCCTGGGACTAGCACTGAG.

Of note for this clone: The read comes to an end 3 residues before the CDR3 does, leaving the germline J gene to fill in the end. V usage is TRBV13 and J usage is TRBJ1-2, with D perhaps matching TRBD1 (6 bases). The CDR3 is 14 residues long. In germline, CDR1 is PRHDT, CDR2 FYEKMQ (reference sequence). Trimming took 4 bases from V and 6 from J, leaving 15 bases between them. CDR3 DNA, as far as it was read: TGTGCCAGCAGCTCAGCAGGGACAAAGGATGGC. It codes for CASSSAGTKDG. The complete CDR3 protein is CASSSAGTKDGYTF.